These 10 T cell receptor beta chains share one sample of origin, sequenced in a study of T cell responses to AZD1222 COVID-19 vaccine. TCRdb's copy holds only in-frame clones and misses some; the assay was immunoSEQ multiplex PCR. Of tens of thousands of clones listed, roughly 87% are singletons. Material: peripheral blood, obtained on day 0 of AZD1222 vaccination. All receptors come from an adult in good health.

This clone has only a few counts. V is TRBV10-3 and J is TRBJ1-4; 9 bases fit TRBD1. V was clipped by 6 bases and J by 4 bases; unmatched bases: 3. Per germline, CDR1 ENHRY and CDR2 SYGVKD. The CDR3 is made up of 14 amino acids. CDR3 in DNA: TGTGCCATCAGAGGGACAGGGCTTAATGAAAAACTGTTTTTT. This translates into CAIRGTGLNEKLFF.

V usage is TRBV4-2 and J usage is TRBJ2-3; 14 bases are a match to TRBD2. Per the germline V gene, CDR1 is LGHNA and CDR2 is YNFKEQ. V lost 3 bases and J lost 6; bases outside the gene matches: 8. The CDR3 is 17 residues long. The CDR3 loop reads CASSQPGGLAGADTQYF. For the CDR3, the DNA is TGTGCCAGCAGCCAGCCTGGGGGACTAGCGGGAGCTGATACGCAGTATTTT.

This chain connects TRBV7-3 to TRBJ2-3; TRBD2 might be the D (6 bases). CDR3 size: 15 residues. Trimming shortened V by 5 bases and J by 5 bases, and 17 bases separated the two germline ends. The germline V gene encodes CDR1 SGHTA and CDR2 FQGTGA. The chain's CDR3 is CASSQGGGDVDTQYF. DNA of the CDR3: TGTGCCAGCAGCCAAGGAGGAGGGGACGTAGATACGCAGTATTTT.

This chain uses TRBV7-9 with TRBJ1-1; no reliable D call. The CDR3 spans 13 residues. V lost 6 bases, J lost 0 bases, and 8 bases lay in between. In germline, CDR1 is SEHNR, CDR2 FQNEAQ (reference sequence). The CDR3 region is CASRPTVNTEAFF. As DNA, the CDR3 is TGTGCCAGCAGGCCCACAGTGAACACTGAAGCTTTCTTT.

This chain links TRBV7-3 with TRBJ2-1; 9 bases match TRBD2. The CDR3 extends over 16 amino acids. Germline-derived CDR1 and CDR2 are SGHTA and FQGTGA. Trimming at V came to 5 bases and at J to 0 bases, leaving 5 bases not matched to a gene. CDR3 loop: CASSPRLAASYNEQFF. The CDR3 DNA is TGTGCCAGCAGCCCCCGACTAGCGGCCTCCTACAATGAGCAGTTCTTC.

The chain is built from TRBV4-1 and TRBJ1-2, with 9 bases that match TRBD1. The CDR3 contains 15 residues. J was trimmed by 8 bases and V by 6 bases; bases with no gene match: 13. Germline loops: CDR1 MGHRA, CDR2 YSYEKL. For the CDR3, the DNA is TGCGCCAGCAGTCACCGCGGGGACAGGGTTCAGGGCTACACCTTC. It encodes CASSHRGDRVQGYTF.

The V and J genes are TRBV15 and TRBJ2-7; no definite D call. With 0 bases removed from V and 3 bases from J, the gap between germline ends came to 12 bases. CDR3 length: 15 amino acids. CDR1 is LNHNV, CDR2 YYDKDF, per germline (reference sequence). The CDR3 DNA follows: TGTGCCACCAGCAGAGATCCATCCCACCGCTACGAGCAGTACTTC. It specifies CATSRDPSHRYEQYF.

CDR3 amino acids: CAVEAGGTYEQYF. CDR3 nucleotides: TGTGCCGTAGAGGCAGGGGGCACCTACGAGCAGTACTTC. The chain uses TRBV6-5 and TRBJ2-7; TRBD1 aligns across 8 bases. Germline V CDR1 and CDR2: MNHEY, SVGAGI. The CDR3 sequence is 13 residues long. The J segment lost 2 bases and the V segment lost 11 bases, leaving 8 bases of the junction unmatched.

The rearrangement uses TRBV4-1 and TRBJ1-1; TRBD1 matches 7 bases. CDR1 MGHRA and CDR2 YSYEKL come from the germline V gene. J lost 1 base, V lost 4 bases, and 6 bases had no gene match. The CDR3 covers 15 residues. The CDR3 DNA sequence: TGCGCCAGCAGCCCGCAGGGACAGTCGAACACTGAAGCTTTCTTT. Encoded protein: CASSPQGQSNTEAFF.

The V gene is TRBV7-2, the J gene TRBJ2-3, with 11 positions matching TRBD2. Germline loops: CDR1 SGHTA, CDR2 FQGNSA. Trimming took 5 bases from V and 4 from J; bases not matched to a gene: 17. The length of the CDR3 is 19 residues. The CDR3 here is CASSLLGLAEDWRADTQYF. Written as DNA, the CDR3 is TGTGCCAGCAGCCTCTTGGGACTAGCGGAAGACTGGAGGGCAGATACGCAGTATTTT.